Following are 17 T cell receptor beta chains from one sample sequenced in a study of PD-L1 blockade in urothelial cancer. Sequencing was performed with immunoSEQ multiplex PCR; in TCRdb, only in-frame clones are kept and a portion is missing. The table lists more than 50,000 clones, around 81% of them singletons, with 3.2% in the top ten. Documented time point: pretreatment peripheral blood. The starting material was PBMCs, obtained around atezolizumab (anti-PD-L1) treatment. The receptor source for this set is a man aged 65-85 years with urothelial cancer.

Comments on this clone: Its ends do not fully match the called genes, so a read error is possible. The chain uses TRBV30 and TRBJ2-7; perhaps TRBD1 as D (5 bases). Germline lookup yields CDR1 GTSNPN and CDR2 SVGIG (reference sequence). The CDR3 contains 12 residues. As DNA, the CDR3 is TGTGCATGGAAGGGGCAGGTCTCCGAGCAGTACTTC. Its protein product is CAWKGQVSEQYF. The full variable domain, rest sourced from reference TRBV30 and TRBJ2-7, is SQTIHQWPATLVQPVGSPLSLECTVEGTSNPNLYWYRQAAGRGLQLLFYSVGIGQISSEVPQNLSASRPQDRQFILSSKKLLLSDSGFYLCAWKGQVSEQYFGPGTRLTVT.

V gene TRBV5-1 combines with J gene TRBJ2-2, with 11 bases that match TRBD1. V lost 8 bases to trimming and J lost 4 bases; unmatched junction nucleotides: 16. Germline V CDR1 and CDR2: SGHRS, YFSETQ. The CDR3 sequence is 18 residues long. Here the CDR3 DNA reads TGCGCCAGTAGTCTACGGGACAGGGGGTCTTTTAGCACCGGGGAGCTGTTTTTT. As protein: CASSLRDRGSFSTGELFF.

This rearrangement joins TRBV28 to TRBJ1-2; D ambiguous. The CDR3 has 14 amino acids. The ends were cut back, 2 bases at V and 0 bases at J, with 7 bases in the middle. Germline V gives CDR1 MDHEN, CDR2 SYDVKM. The CDR3 DNA reads TGTGCCAGCAGTTTACCGTTAGCTAACTATGGCTACACCTTC. Protein product: CASSLPLANYGYTF.

V gene TRBV5-4 combines with J gene TRBJ2-7; 8 nucleotides match TRBD1. V trimming: 4 bases; J trimming: 4 bases; junction bases outside the gene matches: 10. Germline V CDR1 and CDR2: SGHNT, YYREEE (reference sequence). This CDR3 is 15 amino acids long. The CDR3 DNA is TGTGCCAGCAGCCGAGGCAACAGGGGGAAGTACGAGCAGTACTTC. It encodes CASSRGNRGKYEQYF.

This chain's CDR3 is CTSESSYNEQFF. The CDR3 DNA sequence: TGCACTAGCGAGAGCTCCTACAATGAGCAGTTCTTC. V is TRBV29-1 and J is TRBJ2-1; D might be TRBD2 (6 bases). The V gene's germline CDR1 is SQVTM and CDR2 ANQGSEA. The CDR3 loop spans 12 amino acids.

This clone was recorded only once. The chain recombines TRBV5-4 with TRBJ1-2; D ambiguous. CDR3 length equals 14 residues. Germline lookup yields CDR1 SGHNT and CDR2 YYREEE (reference sequence). The V end was cut by 0 bases, the J end by 2 bases, with 8 bases between. The CDR3 DNA is TGTGCCAGCAGCTTGGGTTCGCAGAACTATGGCTACACCTTC. Amino acid sequence: CASSLGSQNYGYTF.

The chain is built from TRBV5-1 and TRBJ2-1; 14 bases map to TRBD2. This CDR3 contains 19 residues. Trimming cost V 4 bases and J 3 bases; bases outside gene matches: 12. Germline V lookup: CDR1 SGHRS, CDR2 YFSETQ. The CDR3 nucleotides read TGCGCCAGCAGCCCCGGGACTAGCGGGAGAGGGGGAATCTACAATGAGCAGTTCTTC. This codes for CASSPGTSGRGGIYNEQFF. Full variable domain (outside the CDR3, taken from reference TRBV5-1 and TRBJ2-1): KAGVTQTPRYLIKTRGQQVTLSCSPISGHRSVSWYQQTPGQGLQFLFEYFSETQRNKGNFPGRFSGRQFSNSRSEMNVSTLELGDSALYLCASSPGTSGRGGIYNEQFFGPGTRLTVL.

This chain connects TRBV5-1 to TRBJ2-1, with a weak D call TRBD2 (6 bases). Per the germline V gene, CDR1 is SGHRS and CDR2 is YFSETQ. CDR3 length: 15 residues. V was cut by 0 bases and J by 3 bases, with 10 bases left in between. CDR3 protein: CASSLDGRVYNEQFF. CDR3 coding DNA: TGCGCCAGCAGCTTGGACGGGAGAGTCTACAATGAGCAGTTCTTC.

This chain uses TRBV7-2 with TRBJ2-1; D might be TRBD1 (5 bases). Trimming removed 4 bases from V and 7 bases from J, with 14 bases in between. Germline CDR1 reads SGHTA; CDR2 reads FQGNSA. The CDR3 consists of 14 residues. The DNA for the CDR3 is TGTGCCAGCAGCTCCCCAGGGCTCGGGAATGAGCAGTTCTTC. The encoded protein is CASSSPGLGNEQFF.

The rearrangement uses TRBV18 and TRBJ1-1; D possibly corresponds to TRBD1 (6 bases). Trimming removed 3 bases from V and 2 bases from J, with 13 bases in between. Germline loops: CDR1 KGHSH, CDR2 LQKENI. The CDR3 has 15 residues. The DNA for the CDR3 is TGTGCCAGCTCACCCCGGATGGACAGTAACACTGAAGCTTTCTTT. This sequence encodes CASSPRMDSNTEAFF.

The table lists this clone with a count of one. This chain connects TRBV18 to TRBJ2-5; 14 bases are shared with TRBD2. Germline V gives CDR1 KGHSH, CDR2 LQKENI. V was clipped by 2 bases and J by 5 bases; unmatched bases: 10. This CDR3 spans 18 amino acids. This CDR3 is CASSPSPGTSGSRETQYF. The CDR3 bases are TGTGCCAGCTCACCAAGCCCCGGGACTAGCGGGAGTCGGGAGACCCAGTACTTC.

J is TRBJ2-6 and V is TRBV28, with 8 bases lining up with TRBD1. The length of the CDR3 is 17 residues. CDR1 is MDHEN and CDR2 is SYDVKM in the germline V gene. Trimming removed 5 bases from V and 2 bases from J; junction bases left unmatched: 8. The CDR3 nucleotides read TGTGCCAGCAGTCATGGACAGGGTCGGACTGGGGCCAACGTCCTGACTTTC. Translated, it gives CASSHGQGRTGANVLTF.

V gene TRBV7-2 combines with J gene TRBJ1-4; no reliable D call. CDR1 SGHTA and CDR2 FQGNSA come from the germline V gene. The CDR3 loop spans 14 amino acids. V was clipped by 3 bases and J by 0 bases, with 5 bases between them. The chain's CDR3 is CASSFSATNEKLFF. The CDR3 region has the DNA TGTGCCAGCAGCTTCAGTGCAACTAATGAAAAACTGTTTTTT. Filled out from reference TRBV7-2 and TRBJ1-4, the complete variable domain reads GAGVSQSPSNKVTEKGKDVELRCDPISGHTALYWYRQSLGQGLEFLIYFQGNSAPDKSGLPSDRFSAERTGGSVSTLTIQRTQQEDSAVYLCASSFSATNEKLFFGSGTQLSVL.

The V and J genes are TRBV4-2 and TRBJ2-7; D might be TRBD2 (6 bases). Trimming cost V 1 base and J 2 bases, with 15 bases left between them. This CDR3 contains 16 residues. From germline, CDR1 is LGHNA and CDR2 YNFKEQ. The CDR3 is CASSQGLGGSAYEQYF. In DNA form, the CDR3 reads TGTGCCAGCAGCCAAGGGCTGGGAGGCAGCGCCTACGAGCAGTACTTC.

This clone was seen a handful of times. The chain recombines TRBV19 with TRBJ2-2; D gene unclear. Germline V gene data show CDR1 as LNHDA and CDR2 as SQIVND (reference sequence). There are 12 residues in the CDR3. Between the trimmed V and J ends, which lost 1 base and 8 bases, there was a span of 5 bases. CDR3 amino acids: CASSIGTGELFF. The CDR3 DNA is TGTGCCAGTAGTATAGGTACTGGGGAGCTGTTTTTT.

This chain connects TRBV19 to TRBJ1-5; 8 nucleotides match TRBD1. The CDR3 runs to 15 residues. Trimming cost V 4 bases and J 0 bases; bases outside gene matches: 2. The germline V gene encodes CDR1 LNHDA and CDR2 SQIVND (reference sequence). CDR3 nucleotides: TGTGCCAGTAGTAGGGACAGGAATAGCAATCAGCCCCAGCATTTT. Translation gives CASSRDRNSNQPQHF.

The chain employs TRBV5-1 and TRBJ2-1, with a tentative D call TRBD2 (6 bases). Germline CDR1 is SGHRS and CDR2 is YFSETQ. The CDR3 is 14 amino acids. V dropped 0 bases and J dropped 10 bases, with 14 bases sitting between them. The CDR3 is CASSLVTGAGEQFF. The CDR3 DNA follows: TGCGCCAGCAGCTTGGTAACGGGAGCAGGGGAGCAGTTCTTC.